The 18 T cell receptor beta chains in this list originate from one sample, sequenced in a study of T cell repertoires in cytomegalovirus infection. TCRdb re-analysed the reads in MiXCR, keeping a single row per CDR3 protein. The table records around 350,000 distinct CDR3 sequences, roughly 18% of them present only once. Sequenced: PBMCs. Every receptor here comes from a human donor in good health (CMV status not recorded). Some clones in this sample may be carry-over from other donors' samples.

Many counts were recorded for this clonotype. The chain recombines TRBV7-2 with TRBJ2-7; D remains unclear. V was pared by 1 base and J by 9 bases, with 13 bases between. Germline values: CDR1 SGHTA, CDR2 FQGNSA. This CDR3 contains 13 residues. CDR3 bases: TGTGCCAGCAGCTTAGGGGCTCCCCTCTGGCAGTACTTC. Protein product: CASSLGAPLWQYF.

V gene TRBV2 combines with J gene TRBJ1-6; D unclear. The CDR3 runs to 13 residues. Germline CDR1 and CDR2: SNHLY and FYNNEI. The V gene lost 6 bases and the J gene lost 8 bases, with 11 bases spanning the gap. CDR3 bases: TGTGCCAGCAGGTACCTGGTCGATTCACCCCTCCACTTT. This translates into CASRYLVDSPLHF.

The chain employs TRBV20-1 and TRBJ2-1; no reliable D call. V was pared by 4 bases and J by 10 bases, with 8 bases between. Germline values: CDR1 DFQATT, CDR2 SNEGSKA (reference sequence). The CDR3 is 10 residues long. Here the CDR3 reads CSAKRGEQFF. CDR3 nucleotide sequence: TGCAGTGCTAAAAGAGGAGAGCAGTTCTTC.

The V and J genes are TRBV20-1 and TRBJ1-2, with 7 bases aligning to TRBD1. V lost 3 bases to trimming and J lost 0 bases; unmatched junction nucleotides: 10. The CDR3 has 16 amino acids. Germline V CDR1 and CDR2: DFQATT, SNEGSKA (reference sequence). The CDR3 loop reads CSASPGGGPSNYGYTF. The CDR3 nucleotides read TGCAGTGCTAGTCCAGGGGGGGGACCATCTAACTATGGCTACACCTTC.

This clonotype occurred many times. The chain links TRBV7-2 to TRBJ2-5; D remains unclear. There are 11 residues in the CDR3. Germline loops: CDR1 SGHTA, CDR2 FQGNSA. Trimming removed 3 bases at V and 9 bases at J, with 8 bases between. The CDR3: CASSFGLAQYF. The CDR3 nucleotides are TGTGCCAGCAGCTTTGGTCTGGCCCAGTACTTC. Full variable domain (rest looked up from reference TRBV7-2 and TRBJ2-5): GAGVSQSPSNKVTEKGKDVELRCDPISGHTALYWYRQSLGQGLEFLIYFQGNSAPDKSGLPSDRFSAERTGGSVSTLTIQRTQQEDSAVYLCASSFGLAQYFGPGTRLLVL.

The CDR3 is CASRPGTGGANSPLHF. The CDR3 DNA reads TGTGCCAGCAGGCCCGGGACAGGGGGCGCAAATTCACCCCTCCACTTT. The rearrangement uses TRBV7-3 and TRBJ1-6; 12 positions agree with TRBD1. Germline V gene data show CDR1 as SGHTA and CDR2 as FQGTGA. V shed 6 bases and J 7 bases; nucleotides not matched to a gene: 7. This CDR3 contains 16 residues.

This clonotype was detected ten times or more. This chain joins TRBV6-1 and TRBJ2-7; D possibly uses TRBD1 or TRBD2 (6 bases each). Germline V lookup: CDR1 MNHNS, CDR2 SASEGT. V gave up 7 bases and J gave up 2 bases, with 21 bases separating them. The CDR3 spans 16 residues. The CDR3 DNA is TGTGCCAGCACCCACAGGGCGGGCGGGACTCCCTACGAGCAGTACTTC. Amino acid sequence: CASTHRAGGTPYEQYF.

Details on this clonotype: It may be a read error: a sequence one base away is much more abundant. V and J are TRBV12-3 or TRBV12-4 and TRBJ1-1, with TRBD1 as a possible D gene (6 bases). The CDR3 consists of 12 residues. V was clipped by 3 bases and J by 14 bases, with 16 bases between them. Here the CDR3 reads CASSLSQDRLFF. CDR3 bases: TGTGCCAGCAGTTTGTCGCAGGACAGATTGTTCTTT.

This clonotype showed up many times. V is TRBV7-2 and J is TRBJ1-1; 7 nucleotides align to TRBD1. The CDR3 spans 15 residues. Germline V gene data show CDR1 as SGHTA and CDR2 as FQGNSA. V dropped 1 base and J dropped 5; count of bases not matched to a gene: 7. CDR3 sequence: CASSLEGAALTEAFF. Written as DNA, the CDR3 is TGTGCCAGCAGCTTAGAGGGGGCGGCCCTAACTGAAGCTTTCTTT.

The chain has TRBV20-1 and TRBJ1-4; D may be TRBD1 (5 bases). The CDR3 length is 13 residues. Deletions cut 6 bases from V and 6 bases from J, with 14 bases between. Germline CDR1 DFQATT, CDR2 SNEGSKA (reference sequence). This chain's CDR3 is CSAIGAWDEKLFF. CDR3 coding DNA: TGCAGTGCCATCGGGGCCTGGGATGAAAAACTGTTTTTT.

This clonotype occurred a few times. V gene TRBV20-1 combines with J gene TRBJ2-3; D is possibly TRBD2 (6 bases). Germline values: CDR1 DFQATT, CDR2 SNEGSKA (reference sequence). The CDR3 totals 14 residues. V dropped 0 bases and J dropped 0 bases, with 7 bases sitting between them. The CDR3 sequence is CSARDGSSTDTQYF. CDR3 in DNA: TGCAGTGCTAGAGACGGGAGTAGCACAGATACGCAGTATTTT.

The rearrangement links TRBV4-3 to TRBJ2-7; 11 bases are shared with TRBD2. This CDR3 spans 19 amino acids. With 5 bases clipped from V and 4 bases from J, the junction kept 19 bases outside the gene matches. Germline V gene data show CDR1 as LGHNA and CDR2 as YSLEER. DNA for the CDR3: TGCGCCAGCAGCTTATCATATAGCGGGAGGGCCTTAGGTGCTTACGAGCAGTACTTC. Translated: CASSLSYSGRALGAYEQYF.

This rearrangement joins TRBV5-6 to TRBJ2-1; no firm D call. Between the trimmed V and J ends, which lost 0 bases and 6 bases, there was a span of 25 bases. In germline, CDR1 is SGHDT, CDR2 YYEEEE. There are 19 residues in the CDR3. The CDR3 protein is CASSLGHTGYLGEFNEQFF. For the CDR3, the DNA is TGTGCCAGCAGCTTGGGTCATACTGGGTACCTAGGCGAGTTCAATGAGCAGTTCTTC.

This sequence joins TRBV11-2 and TRBJ1-4, with 7 bases that match TRBD1. V lost 5 bases, J lost 4 bases, and 4 bases stayed unmatched. Germline loops: CDR1 SGHAT, CDR2 FQNNGV. The CDR3 consists of 14 residues. In nucleotides, the CDR3 is TGTGCCAGCAGCCGGGACAGCTTTAATGAAAAACTGTTTTTT. As protein: CASSRDSFNEKLFF.

This clonotype was detected many times. The rearrangement links TRBV7-2 to TRBJ2-3; D possibly corresponds to TRBD2 (5 bases). The CDR3 totals 13 residues. Germline loops: CDR1 SGHTA, CDR2 FQGNSA. Trimming shortened V by 5 bases and J by 6 bases, and 12 bases separated the two germline ends. CDR3 loop: CASSPPSPDTQYF. The CDR3 DNA is TGTGCCAGCAGCCCTCCTAGCCCCGATACGCAGTATTTT. The whole variable domain, filled in from reference TRBV7-2 and TRBJ2-3, reads GAGVSQSPSNKVTEKGKDVELRCDPISGHTALYWYRQSLGQGLEFLIYFQGNSAPDKSGLPSDRFSAERTGGSVSTLTIQRTQQEDSAVYLCASSPPSPDTQYFGPGTRLTVL.

The chain links TRBV30 to TRBJ2-1; tentative D call: TRBD2 (5 bases). The length of the CDR3 is 13 residues. Germline assignment: CDR1 GTSNPN and CDR2 SVGIG (reference sequence). Between the trimmed V and J ends, which lost 3 bases and 0 bases, there was a span of 6 bases. CDR3 in amino acids: CAWRRGSYNEQFF. The DNA of the CDR3 is TGTGCCTGGAGACGGGGCTCCTACAATGAGCAGTTCTTC.

This clonotype was observed a handful of times. J is TRBJ2-3 and V is TRBV5-1, with TRBD1 identical over 7 bases. Germline CDR1 SGHRS, CDR2 YFSETQ. V shed 2 bases, J shed 4 bases, and the junction held 4 bases outside the gene matches. There are 14 residues in the CDR3. The CDR3 DNA reads TGCGCCAGCAGCTTCCGAGACAGGGCAGATACGCAGTATTTT. This translates into CASSFRDRADTQYF.

This rearrangement joins TRBV6-2 or TRBV6-3 to TRBJ2-5, with D unclear. Germline V gives CDR1 MNHEY, CDR2 SVGEGT. Trimming pared 4 bases from V and 5 bases from J, leaving 11 bases between. CDR3 length equals 13 residues. CDR3: CASSSTLRETQYF. In DNA, the CDR3 is TGTGCCAGCAGTTCGACGCTACGGGAGACCCAGTACTTC.